The entry that follows covers one T cell receptor (beta chain) sequence. The antigen remains undetermined. Trimming took 5 bases from V and 3 from J, leaving 5 bases between them. This CDR3 is 11 amino acids long. Germline V gene sequence: CDR1 SNHLY, CDR2 FYNNEI. With 60 Vbeta and 13 Jbeta primers, the PCR was carried out. The table came from immunoSEQ multiplex PCR; TCRdb's copy has only in-frame clones and leaves some out. This sample yields roughly 200,000 clones, of which about 80% are seen a single time; 4.4% belongs to the top ten. The record originates from a study of cytomegalovirus exposure and HLA in healthy donors. Study-wide results and limits: HLA allele associations emerged for under 20,000 TCR beta sequences in a later analysis, at 0.05 false discovery rate.

Sequencing was performed on PBMCs. The receptor was derived from a woman younger than 45 in good health and CMV-seropositive. The chain recombines TRBV2 with TRBJ2-7; no firm D call. The CDR3 is CASSIVYEQYF. Written as DNA, the CDR3 is TGTGCCAGCAGTATCGTCTACGAGCAGTACTTC.